The 26 T cell receptor beta chains given below trace back to one sample, sequenced in a study of blood T cell repertoires in COVID-19. Here immunoSEQ multiplex PCR was the method, and the copy in TCRdb shows in-frame clones only, minus some. Of 200,000 to 250,000 clones detected, about 90% appear once; the ten largest clones hold about 14%. What was sequenced was PBMCs or T cells enriched from blood (not recorded which). The source is a woman between 45 and 65 years old with acute COVID-19.

The chain has TRBV6-5 and TRBJ1-1, with D possibly matching TRBD1 (5 bases). Germline V CDR1 and CDR2: MNHEY, SVGAGI. The CDR3 runs to 13 residues. The V end was cut by 6 bases, the J end by 0 bases, with 8 bases between. The CDR3 sequence is CASRETVNTEAFF. CDR3 in DNA: TGTGCCAGCAGGGAGACAGTGAACACTGAAGCTTTCTTT.

The chain employs TRBV30 and TRBJ2-5; maybe TRBD1 (6 bases). CDR1 and CDR2 from the germline V gene are GTSNPN and SVGIG (reference sequence). The length of the CDR3 is 16 residues. Between the trimmed V and J ends, which lost 0 bases and 0 bases, there was a span of 14 bases. In DNA form, the CDR3 reads TGTGCCTGGAGTGTATCGTTGGACAGACACCAAGAGACCCAGTACTTC. Amino acid sequence: CAWSVSLDRHQETQYF.

This clone was observed a few times. The chain is built from TRBV9 and TRBJ1-6; TRBD1 agrees at 10 bases. J gave up 9 bases and V 3 bases, and 6 bases lay outside the gene matches. The CDR3 loop spans 15 amino acids. Germline CDR1 reads SGDLS; CDR2 reads YYNGEE. This CDR3 is CASSATGGWGSPLHF. CDR3 nucleotides: TGTGCCAGCAGCGCGACAGGGGGCTGGGGTTCACCCCTCCACTTT.

This clone was detected a few times. The gene calls are TRBV10-1 and TRBJ2-1, with D perhaps matching TRBD1 (5 bases). V was clipped by 6 bases and J by 0 bases, with 15 bases between them. The CDR3 is made up of 16 amino acids. CDR1 and CDR2 (germline): WNHNN, SYGVQD (reference sequence). CDR3 loop: CASRAKTGCSYNEQFF. The CDR3 DNA reads TGCGCCAGCAGAGCTAAAACAGGATGCTCCTACAATGAGCAGTTCTTC.

This rearrangement joins TRBV28 to TRBJ2-7; perhaps TRBD1 as D (6 bases). The CDR3 consists of 15 residues. Germline values: CDR1 MDHEN, CDR2 SYDVKM. The V and J ends lost 6 bases and 0 bases respectively, with 15 bases between them. CDR3 loop: CASSDSGVLSYEQYF. In nucleotides, the CDR3 is TGTGCCAGCAGCGACTCAGGGGTCCTCTCCTACGAGCAGTACTTC.

The chain combines TRBV5-6 with TRBJ2-7; 10 positions agree with TRBD2. CDR1 is SGHDT, CDR2 YYEEEE, per germline. The J segment lost 3 bases and the V segment lost 4 bases, leaving 7 bases of the junction unmatched. The CDR3 has 15 amino acids. CDR3 coding DNA: TGTGCCAGCAGCCTGAGCGGGAGGGCCGACTACGAGCAGTACTTC. Residues: CASSLSGRADYEQYF.

The rearrangement joins TRBV29-1 to TRBJ1-1; 8 bases match TRBD1. The CDR3 extends over 13 amino acids. With V trimmed by 5 bases and J by 4 bases, 6 bases remained unmatched. Looked up from germline, CDR1 is SQVTM and CDR2 is ANQGSEA. The DNA for the CDR3 is TGCAGCGTTCCTGACAGGGGTATCACTGAAGCTTTCTTT. As protein: CSVPDRGITEAFF.

V and J are TRBV10-3 and TRBJ2-7, with D possibly matching TRBD1 (5 bases). Germline values: CDR1 ENHRY, CDR2 SYGVKD. CDR3 length: 13 residues. The V end was cut by 7 bases, the J end by 5 bases, with 15 bases between. In DNA form, the CDR3 reads TGTGCCATCACGGAAGCAGGGTTCAACGAGCAGTACTTC. Translated, it gives CAITEAGFNEQYF.

The rearrangement uses TRBV4-1 and TRBJ2-3; 9 bases map to TRBD2. The germline gives CDR1 MGHRA, CDR2 YSYEKL. The ends lost 1 base at V and 4 bases at J; junction bases unmatched: 12. CDR3 length: 18 amino acids. The CDR3 DNA follows: TGCGCCAGCAGCCAAGCGGAGACTAGCGGCCCCCGGGCAGATACGCAGTATTTT. Encoded protein: CASSQAETSGPRADTQYF.

V is TRBV19 and J is TRBJ2-1, with 9 bases identical to TRBD2. The CDR3 is 15 amino acids. The trim removed 5 bases at V and 8 bases at J, leaving 10 bases unmatched. Germline V gene data show CDR1 as LNHDA and CDR2 as SQIVND (reference sequence). CDR3 amino acids: CASSSGTSIGDEQFF. The CDR3 DNA reads TGTGCCAGTAGTTCAGGGACTAGCATAGGGGATGAGCAGTTCTTC.

Regarding this clone: Distinct nucleotide sequences in the sample also encode this CDR3. The chain recombines TRBV28 with TRBJ2-5; D unclear. Trimming removed 3 bases from V and 5 bases from J, with 4 bases in between. This CDR3 is 11 amino acids long. CDR1 MDHEN and CDR2 SYDVKM come from the germline V gene. CDR3 in DNA: TGTGCCAGCAGTTTCGAGGAGACCCAGTACTTC. Translating it yields CASSFEETQYF.

This chain links TRBV5-1 with TRBJ1-1; the match to TRBD1 covers 11 bases. Trimming took 0 bases from V and 7 from J; bases not matched to a gene: 5. CDR1 is SGHRS and CDR2 is YFSETQ in the germline V gene. This CDR3 contains 15 residues. The CDR3: CASSLAGQGASEAFF. For the CDR3, the DNA is TGCGCCAGCAGCTTGGCCGGACAGGGGGCTAGTGAAGCTTTCTTT.

This chain links TRBV6-1 with TRBJ1-3; maybe TRBD1 (6 bases). The germline V gene has CDR1 MNHNS and CDR2 SASEGT. The length of the CDR3 is 18 residues. V was clipped by 3 bases and J by 2 bases, with 20 bases between them. The CDR3 DNA follows: TGTGCCAGCAGTGATCGGCCCCCCGGGACAACCCCTGGAAACACCATATATTTT. Amino acid sequence: CASSDRPPGTTPGNTIYF.

This clone was seen only once. The chain uses TRBV7-2 and TRBJ2-1; the D is unclear. V was shortened by 4 bases and J by 6 bases, with 13 bases between the two germline ends. The CDR3 covers 14 residues. The germline gives CDR1 SGHTA, CDR2 FQGNSA. The CDR3 here is CASSSPLYPNEQFF. Written as DNA, the CDR3 is TGTGCCAGCAGCTCGCCGCTCTACCCCAATGAGCAGTTCTTC. Based on the CDR3 plus reference TRBV7-2 and TRBJ2-1, the full variable domain is GAGVSQSPSNKVTEKGKDVELRCDPISGHTALYWYRQSLGQGLEFLIYFQGNSAPDKSGLPSDRFSAERTGGSVSTLTIQRTQQEDSAVYLCASSSPLYPNEQFFGPGTRLTVL.

This sequence joins TRBV5-8 and TRBJ2-3; possible D gene TRBD1, 5 bases. The CDR3 has 14 residues. Per germline, CDR1 SGHTS and CDR2 YDEGEE. V lost 4 bases and J lost 1, with 10 bases in between. The DNA of the CDR3 is TGTGCCAGCAGCCCTCCGACAGGCACAGATACGCAGTATTTT. This translates into CASSPPTGTDTQYF.

The CDR3 DNA reads as TGTGCCAGCAGCCAATACGGGGGAGTTGACACAGATACGCAGTATTTT. This codes for CASSQYGGVDTDTQYF. This chain joins TRBV3-1 (or the pseudogene TRBV3-2) and TRBJ2-3; D is perhaps TRBD2 (6 bases). The V end lost 2 bases, the J end lost 2 bases, and 14 bases lay between the germline ends. CDR1 is LGHDT and CDR2 is YNNKEL in the germline V gene (reference sequence). The CDR3 contains 16 residues.

This clone has just a few counts. CDR3 sequence reads: CASSVEVGTSVTDTQYF. CDR3 in DNA: TGTGCCAGCAGCGTAGAGGTCGGGACTAGCGTTACAGATACGCAGTATTTT. The chain uses TRBV9 and TRBJ2-3, with 10 nucleotides matching TRBD2. The CDR3 has 17 amino acids. Trimming at V came to 0 bases and at J to 3 bases, leaving 7 bases not matched to a gene. CDR1 is SGDLS, CDR2 YYNGEE, per germline. Drawing the rest from reference TRBV9 and TRBJ2-3, the complete variable domain is DSGVTQTPKHLITATGQRVTLRCSPRSGDLSVYWYQQSLDQGLQFLIQYYNGEERAKGNILERFSAQQFPDLHSELNLSSLELGDSALYFCASSVEVGTSVTDTQYFGPGTRLTVL.

The V and J genes are TRBV10-3 and TRBJ1-3; tentative D call: TRBD1 (6 bases). V dropped 6 bases and J dropped 0 bases, with 15 bases sitting between them. This CDR3 is 16 amino acids long. CDR1 and CDR2 from the germline V gene are ENHRY and SYGVKD. CDR3 coding DNA: TGTGCCATCAGCCGGACAGTTCAGAGCTCTGGAAACACCATATATTTT. Amino acid sequence: CAISRTVQSSGNTIYF.

The chain uses TRBV5-1 and TRBJ2-3, with TRBD1 identical over 9 bases. The junction had 5 bases not matched to a gene; V was cut back by 0 bases and J by 6 bases. This CDR3 is 15 amino acids long. The germline gives CDR1 SGHRS, CDR2 YFSETQ. Here the CDR3 DNA reads TGCGCCAGCAGCTTGGACAGGGGGCAAGGGGATACGCAGTATTTT. Protein product: CASSLDRGQGDTQYF. The full variable domain, its missing parts supplied by reference TRBV5-1 and TRBJ2-3, is KAGVTQTPRYLIKTRGQQVTLSCSPISGHRSVSWYQQTPGQGLQFLFEYFSETQRNKGNFPGRFSGRQFSNSRSEMNVSTLELGDSALYLCASSLDRGQGDTQYFGPGTRLTVL.

The chain combines TRBV6-1 with TRBJ1-1, with 8 positions matching TRBD1. J gave up 0 bases and V 3 bases, and 3 bases lay outside the gene matches. The CDR3 consists of 15 residues. Germline CDR1 and CDR2: MNHNS and SASEGT. The CDR3 DNA sequence: TGTGCCAGCAGTGACAGGACAGGGATGAACACTGAAGCTTTCTTT. Its protein product is CASSDRTGMNTEAFF.

The chain employs TRBV28 and TRBJ2-2; D is uncertain. Between the trimmed V and J ends, which lost 6 bases and 2 bases, there was a span of 7 bases. Germline CDR1 reads MDHEN; CDR2 reads SYDVKM. CDR3 size: 13 residues. The CDR3 region has the DNA TGTGCCAGCAGACTAAGCAACACCGGGGAGCTGTTTTTT. The encoded protein is CASRLSNTGELFF. Looking up the rest from reference TRBV28 and TRBJ2-2 gives the full variable domain: DVKVTQSSRYLVKRTGEKVFLECVQDMDHENMFWYRQDPGLGLRLIYFSYDVKMKEKGDIPEGYSVSREKKERFSLILESASTNQTSMYLCASRLSNTGELFFGEGSRLTVL.

The chain employs TRBV10-3 and TRBJ2-7; 7 nucleotides match TRBD1. The CDR3 totals 14 residues. Trimming took 6 bases from V and 3 from J; bases not matched to a gene: 8. CDR1 ENHRY and CDR2 SYGVKD come from the germline V gene. The CDR3 DNA sequence: TGTGCCATCAGCCGATCGCAGGGGGACTACGAGCAGTACTTC. Residues: CAISRSQGDYEQYF.

This sequence joins TRBV6-1 and TRBJ2-7; the match to TRBD2 covers 8 bases. Per the germline V gene, CDR1 is MNHNS and CDR2 is SASEGT. This CDR3 is built from 14 residues. V lost 9 bases, J lost 3 bases, and 10 bases stayed unmatched. The CDR3 DNA is TGTGCCAGAGGTGGGAAGCGGGAGAACTACGAGCAGTACTTC. Protein product: CARGGKRENYEQYF.

Worth noting for this clone: The sample has other DNA sequences that encode this CDR3 too. The chain employs TRBV9 and TRBJ1-2, with TRBD1 as a possible D gene (5 bases). This CDR3 has 13 residues. Per germline, CDR1 SGDLS and CDR2 YYNGEE. Trimming shortened V by 0 bases and J by 4 bases, and 7 bases separated the two germline ends. CDR3 DNA: TGTGCCAGCAGCGTAGGGGGCGGCTATGGCTACACCTTC. Translation gives CASSVGGGYGYTF.

The chain uses TRBV30 and TRBJ1-5, with TRBD1 matching over 8 bases. The CDR3 runs 15 residues. Trimming at V came to 3 bases and at J to 6 bases, leaving 10 bases not matched to a gene. The germline gives CDR1 GTSNPN, CDR2 SVGIG (reference sequence). The CDR3, as DNA: TGTGCCTGGAGGGCCTTGGACAGGGCCCGTCAGCCCCAGCATTTT. Residues: CAWRALDRARQPQHF.

The gene calls are TRBV9 and TRBJ1-2, with D perhaps matching TRBD1 (6 bases). The V gene lost 3 bases and the J gene lost 7 bases, with 25 bases spanning the gap. The CDR3 runs to 17 residues. The V gene's germline CDR1 is SGDLS and CDR2 YYNGEE. CDR3 residues: CASSADSLPDRSGGYTF. The CDR3 region has the DNA TGTGCCAGCAGCGCCGATTCACTACCCGACAGGAGCGGTGGCTACACCTTC.